Following are 8 T cell receptor beta chains from one sample sequenced in a study of T cells after yellow fever vaccination. MiXCR, applied by TCRdb to the 5' RACE reads, yields one record per CDR3 protein. This table holds around 200,000 distinct CDR3 sequences, 8% to 13% found once. Sequences were derived from CD8+ T cells sorted from PBMCs, sampled 15 days after the yellow fever booster vaccination. These TCRs come from a man younger than 35 who received the YFV17D yellow fever vaccine.

There are many counts of this clonotype. The rearrangement links TRBV27 to TRBJ2-5, with TRBD2 as a possible D gene (6 bases). Between the trimmed V and J ends, which lost 2 bases and 5 bases, there was a span of 9 bases. From germline, CDR1 is MNHEY and CDR2 SMNVEV (reference sequence). The CDR3 spans 13 residues. The CDR3 here is CASSLGGPETQYF. The CDR3 coding sequence is TGTGCCAGCAGTTTAGGAGGGCCCGAGACCCAGTACTTC.

This clonotype has more than one count but fewer than ten. The CDR3 region has the DNA TGTGCCAGCACCGAACAAGAGAGAACTGAAGCTTTCTTT. Protein sequence: CASTEQERTEAFF. This chain links TRBV2 with TRBJ1-1; D is undetermined. The V gene lost 7 bases and the J gene lost 5 bases, with 14 bases spanning the gap. The CDR3 covers 13 residues. CDR1 is SNHLY, CDR2 FYNNEI, per germline.

This sequence joins TRBV12-3 or TRBV12-4 and TRBJ2-2; D is uncertain. The CDR3 is 12 amino acids. Between the trimmed V and J ends, which lost 5 bases and 9 bases, there was a span of 10 bases. CDR3: CASSVWGWELFF. The CDR3 DNA reads TGTGCCAGCAGTGTATGGGGATGGGAGCTGTTTTTT.

This chain uses TRBV7-9 with TRBJ1-4; no reliable D call. Germline V gene data show CDR1 as SEHNR and CDR2 as FQNEAQ (reference sequence). V was pared by 1 base and J by 0 bases, with 9 bases between. The CDR3 runs to 16 residues. CDR3 amino acids: CASSLVGITTNEKLFF. The CDR3 region has the DNA TGTGCCAGCAGCTTAGTCGGGATCACAACTAATGAAAAACTGTTTTTT.

The chain recombines TRBV11-2 with TRBJ2-7, with D unresolved. Germline assignment: CDR1 SGHAT and CDR2 FQNNGV. The CDR3 is 12 amino acids. The ends were cut back, 4 bases at V and 3 bases at J, with 7 bases in the middle. The CDR3 DNA is TGTGCCAGCAGCTCGCTACGCTACGAGCAGTACTTC. Translating it yields CASSSLRYEQYF.

The genes are TRBV7-2 and TRBJ1-3; D uncertain. The CDR3 totals 14 residues. Looked up from germline, CDR1 is SGHTA and CDR2 is FQGNSA. Trimming took 4 bases from V and 3 from J, leaving 10 bases between them. The CDR3 sequence: CASSSRGDGNTIYF. Written as DNA, the CDR3 is TGTGCCAGCAGCTCGCGCGGGGATGGAAACACCATATATTTT.

This clonotype was seen a few times. The CDR3, as DNA: TGTGCCAGCAGCTCGTCCGGGACAGGAGATTCCTACGAGCAGTACTTC. This gives the protein CASSSSGTGDSYEQYF. This rearrangement joins TRBV11-2 to TRBJ2-7, with TRBD1 identical over 8 bases. The trim removed 4 bases at V and 1 base at J, leaving 9 bases unmatched. Germline V CDR1 and CDR2: SGHAT, FQNNGV. CDR3 length: 16 amino acids. Combining the CDR3 with reference TRBV11-2 and TRBJ2-7 gives the whole variable domain EAGVAQSPRYKIIEKRQSVAFWCNPISGHATLYWYQQILGQGPKLLIQFQNNGVVDDSQLPKDRFSAERLKGVDSTLKIQPAKLEDSAVYLCASSSSGTGDSYEQYFGPGTRLTVT.

V is TRBV2 and J is TRBJ2-3; 9 bases align to TRBD1. The CDR3 spans 15 residues. V trimming: 4 bases; J trimming: 2 bases; junction bases outside the gene matches: 4. CDR1 is SNHLY, CDR2 FYNNEI, per germline. The CDR3 spells CASSADRGLTDTQYF. The CDR3 DNA reads as TGTGCCAGCAGTGCGGACAGGGGCCTCACAGATACGCAGTATTTT.